These T cell receptor beta chains were read from a single sample in a study of blood T cell repertoires in COVID-19. Assay: immunoSEQ multiplex PCR; the TCRdb copy retains only in-frame clones and omits some. The sample lists roughly 200,000 clones; approximately 84% were seen once. The sequenced sample consisted of peripheral blood. These receptors originate from a woman older than 75 with acute or convalescent COVID-19. Each CDR3 is given with its conserved first and last residue. Fields, in order: J gene, V gene, clone size, CDR3 length, D gene, CDR3 protein, CDR3 DNA. The D gene is left open where the match is weak. A row's size may be missing; if present it is once, few, many or a size class.

J gene: TRBJ2-1
V gene: TRBV5-1
clone size: -
CDR3 length: 17
D gene: TRBD2
CDR3 protein: CASSLLALAGGYNEQFF
CDR3 DNA: TGCGCCAGCAGCTTACTCGCCCTAGCGGGAGGTTACAATGAGCAGTTCTTC

J gene: TRBJ2-5
V gene: TRBV14
clone size: -
CDR3 length: 16
D gene: -
CDR3 protein: CASSQLLVSRGETQYF
CDR3 DNA: TGTGCCAGCAGCCAGCTTCTTGTCTCAAGGGGGGAGACCCAGTACTTC

J gene: TRBJ2-1
V gene: TRBV7-2
clone size: -
CDR3 length: 16
D gene: TRBD2
CDR3 protein: CASSLVLAGVLNEQFF
CDR3 DNA: TGTGCCAGCAGCTTAGTGCTAGCGGGAGTCCTCAATGAGCAGTTCTTC

J gene: TRBJ2-1
V gene: TRBV3-1/TRBV3-2
clone size: -
CDR3 length: 14
D gene: TRBD1
CDR3 protein: CASSLRGLGNEQFF
CDR3 DNA: TGTGCCAGCAGCCTCAGGGGGCTCGGCAATGAGCAGTTCTTC

J gene: TRBJ2-3
V gene: TRBV4-3
clone size: -
CDR3 length: 14
D gene: -
CDR3 protein: CASSHSTWTDTQYF
CDR3 DNA: TGCGCCAGCAGCCATTCCACTTGGACAGATACGCAGTATTTT

J gene: TRBJ2-7
V gene: TRBV5-1
clone size: -
CDR3 length: 13
D gene: -
CDR3 protein: CASSLQASYEQYF
CDR3 DNA: TGCGCCAGCAGCTTGCAAGCGAGTTACGAGCAGTACTTC

J gene: TRBJ1-2
V gene: TRBV5-1
clone size: -
CDR3 length: 14
D gene: TRBD1
CDR3 protein: CASSFTGTGNGYTF
CDR3 DNA: TGCGCCAGCAGCTTCACCGGGACAGGGAATGGCTACACCTTC

J gene: TRBJ1-2
V gene: TRBV7-2
clone size: -
CDR3 length: 14
D gene: -
CDR3 protein: CASRPGQPNYGYTF
CDR3 DNA: TGTGCCAGCAGACCCGGACAGCCTAACTATGGCTACACCTTC

J gene: TRBJ1-5
V gene: TRBV5-1
clone size: -
CDR3 length: 14
D gene: TRBD1
CDR3 protein: CASRNGTGNQPQHF
CDR3 DNA: TGCGCCAGCAGGAACGGGACAGGCAATCAGCCCCAGCATTTT

J gene: TRBJ2-3
V gene: TRBV7-8
clone size: -
CDR3 length: 17
D gene: TRBD1
CDR3 protein: CASSLRDRGLITDTQYF
CDR3 DNA: TGTGCCAGCAGCTTACGAGACAGGGGATTGATCACAGATACGCAGTATTTT

J gene: TRBJ2-7
V gene: TRBV27
clone size: medium-sized
CDR3 length: 14
D gene: TRBD1
CDR3 protein: CASSIRDRDDEQYF
CDR3 DNA: TGTGCCAGCAGCATCCGGGACAGGGACGACGAGCAGTACTTC

J gene: TRBJ2-7
V gene: TRBV7-2
clone size: few
CDR3 length: 15
D gene: -
CDR3 protein: CASSLVRDISYEQYF
CDR3 DNA: TGTGCCAGCAGCTTAGTTCGGGACATCTCCTACGAGCAGTACTTC

J gene: TRBJ2-7
V gene: TRBV7-8
clone size: -
CDR3 length: 18
D gene: TRBD2
CDR3 protein: CASSFGLAVPGWVYEQYF
CDR3 DNA: TGTGCCAGCAGCTTCGGACTAGCAGTACCGGGGTGGGTTTACGAGCAGTACTTC

J gene: TRBJ1-5
V gene: TRBV18
clone size: -
CDR3 length: 13
D gene: -
CDR3 protein: CASSESFNQPQHF
CDR3 DNA: TGTGCCAGCTCAGAGAGTTTCAATCAGCCCCAGCATTTT

J gene: TRBJ2-3
V gene: TRBV28
clone size: -
CDR3 length: 17
D gene: TRBD2
CDR3 protein: CASSDLRTSGSGDTQYF
CDR3 DNA: TGTGCCAGCAGTGACCTCAGGACTAGCGGGAGTGGAGATACGCAGTATTTT

J gene: TRBJ2-2
V gene: TRBV18
clone size: -
CDR3 length: 17
D gene: TRBD2
CDR3 protein: CASSPRQREWNTGELFF
CDR3 DNA: TGTGCCAGCTCACCACGCCAGCGGGAGTGGAACACCGGGGAGCTGTTTTTT

J gene: TRBJ1-3
V gene: TRBV6-6
clone size: -
CDR3 length: 15
D gene: -
CDR3 protein: CASSYVGGSGNTIYF
CDR3 DNA: TGTGCCAGCAGCTATGTCGGGGGGTCTGGAAACACCATATATTTT

J gene: TRBJ2-3
V gene: TRBV7-7
clone size: -
CDR3 length: 16
D gene: TRBD2
CDR3 protein: CASSLSLAGGTDTQYF
CDR3 DNA: TGTGCTAGCAGCCTCTCATTAGCGGGGGGCACAGATACGCAGTATTTT

J gene: TRBJ2-5
V gene: TRBV5-8
clone size: -
CDR3 length: 17
D gene: TRBD1
CDR3 protein: CASSWGQVTGYEETQYF
CDR3 DNA: TGTGCCAGCAGCTGGGGTCAAGTGACAGGGTATGAAGAGACCCAGTACTTC

J gene: TRBJ2-5
V gene: TRBV5-1
clone size: -
CDR3 length: 16
D gene: TRBD1
CDR3 protein: CASSLEGTGGWETQYF
CDR3 DNA: TGCGCCAGCAGCTTGGAAGGGACAGGGGGCTGGGAGACCCAGTACTTC

J gene: TRBJ2-3
V gene: TRBV7-9
clone size: once
CDR3 length: 17
D gene: TRBD1
CDR3 protein: CASSFRAVGQGADTQYF
CDR3 DNA: TGTGCCAGCAGCTTCCGAGCGGTGGGACAGGGGGCAGATACGCAGTATTTT

J gene: TRBJ2-5
V gene: TRBV12-1
clone size: -
CDR3 length: 16
D gene: -
CDR3 protein: CASDQLAHRKGETQYF
CDR3 DNA: TGTGCCAGCGACCAACTAGCACATAGAAAGGGGGAGACCCAGTACTTC

J gene: TRBJ2-1
V gene: TRBV2
clone size: once
CDR3 length: 14
D gene: -
CDR3 protein: CAGRKGSSYNEQFF
CDR3 DNA: TGTGCCGGCAGGAAGGGGTCCTCCTACAATGAGCAGTTCTTC

J gene: TRBJ1-4
V gene: TRBV28
clone size: -
CDR3 length: 16
D gene: TRBD1
CDR3 protein: CASSPASGTGDEKLFF
CDR3 DNA: TGTGCCAGCAGTCCGGCGTCCGGGACAGGGGATGAAAAACTGTTTTTT

J gene: TRBJ2-1
V gene: TRBV6-2/TRBV6-3
clone size: -
CDR3 length: 16
D gene: TRBD2
CDR3 protein: CASSSLAADSYNEQFF
CDR3 DNA: TGTGCCAGCAGTTCCCTAGCGGCAGACTCCTACAATGAGCAGTTCTTC

J gene: TRBJ2-1
V gene: TRBV2
clone size: once
CDR3 length: 12
D gene: -
CDR3 protein: CASSEEGVPQFF
CDR3 DNA: TGTGCCAGCAGTGAAGAAGGGGTGCCCCAGTTCTTC

J gene: TRBJ1-2
V gene: TRBV30
clone size: -
CDR3 length: 15
D gene: TRBD1
CDR3 protein: CALTGQVLANYGYTF
CDR3 DNA: TGTGCCTTGACCGGACAGGTACTAGCTAACTATGGCTACACCTTC

J gene: TRBJ1-1
V gene: TRBV11-1
clone size: once
CDR3 length: 14
D gene: -
CDR3 protein: CASSLALSNTEAFF
CDR3 DNA: TGTGCCAGCAGCTTAGCCCTCTCGAACACTGAAGCTTTCTTT

J gene: TRBJ1-4
V gene: TRBV7-2
clone size: -
CDR3 length: 15
D gene: -
CDR3 protein: CASTLQGQPNEKLFF
CDR3 DNA: TGTGCCAGCACCCTCCAAGGACAGCCGAATGAAAAACTGTTTTTT

J gene: TRBJ2-5
V gene: TRBV2
clone size: -
CDR3 length: 14
D gene: -
CDR3 protein: CASEESRGQETQYF
CDR3 DNA: TGTGCCAGTGAGGAGTCCAGGGGCCAAGAGACCCAGTACTTC

J gene: TRBJ2-3
V gene: TRBV7-2
clone size: once
CDR3 length: 13
D gene: -
CDR3 protein: CASSFSSADTQYF
CDR3 DNA: TGTGCCAGCAGCTTCTCCTCGGCAGATACGCAGTATTTT

J gene: TRBJ1-3
V gene: TRBV15
clone size: -
CDR3 length: 15
D gene: TRBD1
CDR3 protein: CATSRRTGDGNTIYF
CDR3 DNA: TGTGCCACCAGCAGACGGACAGGAGACGGAAACACCATATATTTT

J gene: TRBJ1-3
V gene: TRBV4-1
clone size: -
CDR3 length: 16
D gene: TRBD1
CDR3 protein: CASSRSWTGAGNTIYF
CDR3 DNA: TGCGCCAGCAGCCGGAGTTGGACAGGGGCTGGAAACACCATATATTTT

J gene: TRBJ2-1
V gene: TRBV4-1
clone size: many
CDR3 length: 16
D gene: TRBD1
CDR3 protein: CASSGRGQGATHEQFF
CDR3 DNA: TGCGCCAGCAGCGGACGCGGACAGGGGGCTACGCATGAGCAGTTCTTC

J gene: TRBJ2-1
V gene: TRBV11-2
clone size: once
CDR3 length: 15
D gene: TRBD1
CDR3 protein: CASSLGQASYNEQFF
CDR3 DNA: TGTGCCAGCAGCTTGGGACAGGCTTCCTACAATGAGCAGTTCTTC

J gene: TRBJ1-2
V gene: TRBV6-6
clone size: -
CDR3 length: 16
D gene: TRBD1
CDR3 protein: CASNGGQALTNYGYTF
CDR3 DNA: TGTGCCAGCAATGGAGGACAGGCTCTAACTAACTATGGCTACACCTTC

J gene: TRBJ1-2
V gene: TRBV19
clone size: -
CDR3 length: 15
D gene: TRBD1
CDR3 protein: CASSTPTGGNYGYTF
CDR3 DNA: TGTGCCAGTAGTACCCCTACAGGGGGTAACTATGGCTACACCTTC

J gene: TRBJ2-3
V gene: TRBV29-1
clone size: -
CDR3 length: 16
D gene: TRBD2
CDR3 protein: CSVALGPSGGQDTQYF
CDR3 DNA: TGCAGCGTTGCCCTGGGACCTAGCGGGGGGCAAGATACGCAGTATTTT

J gene: TRBJ1-1
V gene: TRBV11-2
clone size: -
CDR3 length: 13
D gene: -
CDR3 protein: CASSLEVGTEAFF
CDR3 DNA: TGTGCCAGCAGCTTAGAAGTCGGCACTGAAGCTTTCTTT

J gene: TRBJ1-1
V gene: TRBV6-6
clone size: -
CDR3 length: 13
D gene: -
CDR3 protein: CASSGAGWTEAFF
CDR3 DNA: TGTGCCAGCAGCGGCGCGGGCTGGACTGAAGCTTTCTTT

J gene: TRBJ2-1
V gene: TRBV2
clone size: -
CDR3 length: 14
D gene: TRBD2
CDR3 protein: CASKSGRGYNEQFF
CDR3 DNA: TGTGCCAGCAAAAGCGGGAGGGGTTACAATGAGCAGTTCTTC

J gene: TRBJ2-1
V gene: TRBV2
clone size: -
CDR3 length: 11
D gene: -
CDR3 protein: CASSVDNEQFF
CDR3 DNA: TGTGCCAGCAGTGTAGACAATGAGCAGTTCTTC

J gene: TRBJ2-3
V gene: TRBV5-1
clone size: few
CDR3 length: 13
D gene: -
CDR3 protein: CASSSTDSDTQYF
CDR3 DNA: TGCGCCAGCAGCTCGACAGATTCAGATACGCAGTATTTT

J gene: TRBJ1-4
V gene: TRBV7-2
clone size: -
CDR3 length: 14
D gene: -
CDR3 protein: CASSSPLPPEKLFF
CDR3 DNA: TGTGCCAGCAGCTCCCCGCTACCCCCCGAAAAACTGTTTTTT

J gene: TRBJ1-3
V gene: TRBV12-3/TRBV12-4
clone size: -
CDR3 length: 10
D gene: -
CDR3 protein: CASSGFAIYF
CDR3 DNA: TGTGCCAGCTCCGGGTTCGCCATATATTTT

J gene: TRBJ2-5
V gene: TRBV29-1
clone size: -
CDR3 length: 15
D gene: TRBD2
CDR3 protein: CSVDQRGGLGAAQYF
CDR3 DNA: TGCAGCGTTGATCAGCGGGGGGGACTAGGGGCGGCCCAGTACTTC

J gene: TRBJ2-5
V gene: TRBV4-2
clone size: few
CDR3 length: 13
D gene: TRBD1
CDR3 protein: CASSRRQGETQYF
CDR3 DNA: TGTGCCAGCAGCCGAAGACAGGGCGAGACCCAGTACTTC

J gene: TRBJ1-2
V gene: TRBV14
clone size: -
CDR3 length: 15
D gene: -
CDR3 protein: CASSQDPRGRHGYTF
CDR3 DNA: TGTGCCAGCAGCCAAGATCCTAGGGGCCGGCATGGCTACACCTTC

J gene: TRBJ1-1
V gene: TRBV25-1
clone size: once
CDR3 length: 13
D gene: -
CDR3 protein: CASSDAGRSEAFF
CDR3 DNA: TGTGCCAGCAGTGATGCGGGACGGAGTGAAGCTTTCTTT

J gene: TRBJ2-5
V gene: TRBV5-1
clone size: -
CDR3 length: 15
D gene: TRBD2
CDR3 protein: CASSTGTSGQETQYF
CDR3 DNA: TGCGCCAGCAGCACAGGGACTAGCGGACAAGAGACCCAGTACTTC

J gene: TRBJ1-2
V gene: TRBV27
clone size: -
CDR3 length: 13
D gene: -
CDR3 protein: CASRPGGVYGYTF
CDR3 DNA: TGTGCCTCGAGACCGGGGGGAGTTTATGGCTACACCTTC

J gene: TRBJ1-1
V gene: TRBV5-1
clone size: -
CDR3 length: 15
D gene: -
CDR3 protein: CASSPIAGVNTEAFF
CDR3 DNA: TGCGCCAGCAGCCCAATTGCGGGGGTAAACACTGAAGCTTTCTTT

J gene: TRBJ2-3
V gene: TRBV7-2
clone size: -
CDR3 length: 16
D gene: TRBD2
CDR3 protein: CASSPSGTSGADTQYF
CDR3 DNA: TGTGCCAGCAGCCCTTCCGGGACTAGCGGGGCAGATACGCAGTATTTT

J gene: TRBJ2-2
V gene: TRBV1
clone size: -
CDR3 length: 16
D gene: -
CDR3 protein: CTSSPRGDFHTGELFF
CDR3 DNA: TGCACCAGCAGCCCCCGCGGGGACTTCCACACCGGGGAGCTGTTTTTT

J gene: TRBJ1-1
V gene: TRBV27
clone size: -
CDR3 length: 16
D gene: -
CDR3 protein: CASSSLGGRVGTEAFF
CDR3 DNA: TGTGCCAGCAGCTCCCTTGGAGGTAGAGTGGGCACTGAAGCTTTCTTT

J gene: TRBJ1-4
V gene: TRBV6-5
clone size: -
CDR3 length: 12
D gene: TRBD1
CDR3 protein: CASSYDRVRLFF
CDR3 DNA: TGTGCCAGCAGTTACGACAGGGTTCGACTGTTTTTT

J gene: TRBJ1-6
V gene: TRBV3-1/TRBV3-2
clone size: once
CDR3 length: 12
D gene: -
CDR3 protein: CASSFRGAPLHF
CDR3 DNA: TGTGCCAGCAGCTTCCGGGGAGCACCCCTCCACTTT

J gene: TRBJ2-1
V gene: TRBV6-5
clone size: -
CDR3 length: 15
D gene: TRBD2
CDR3 protein: CASTSRTSGINEQFF
CDR3 DNA: TGTGCCAGCACGTCCAGGACTAGCGGGATCAATGAGCAGTTCTTC